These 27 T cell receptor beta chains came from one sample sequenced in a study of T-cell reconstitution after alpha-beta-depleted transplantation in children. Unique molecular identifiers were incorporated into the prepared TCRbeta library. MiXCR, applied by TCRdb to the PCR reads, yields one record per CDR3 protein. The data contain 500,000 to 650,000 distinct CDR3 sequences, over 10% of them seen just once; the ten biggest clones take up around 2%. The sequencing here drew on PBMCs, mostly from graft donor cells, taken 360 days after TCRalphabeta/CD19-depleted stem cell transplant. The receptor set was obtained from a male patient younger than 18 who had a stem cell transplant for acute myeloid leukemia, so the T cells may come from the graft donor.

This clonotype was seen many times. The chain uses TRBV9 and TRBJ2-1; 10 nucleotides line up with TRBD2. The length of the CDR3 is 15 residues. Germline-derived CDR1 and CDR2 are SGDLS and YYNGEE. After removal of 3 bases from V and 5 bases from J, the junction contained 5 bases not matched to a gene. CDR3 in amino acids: CASSAGLAIHNEQFF. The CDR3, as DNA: TGTGCCAGCAGCGCGGGACTAGCGATCCACAATGAGCAGTTCTTC.

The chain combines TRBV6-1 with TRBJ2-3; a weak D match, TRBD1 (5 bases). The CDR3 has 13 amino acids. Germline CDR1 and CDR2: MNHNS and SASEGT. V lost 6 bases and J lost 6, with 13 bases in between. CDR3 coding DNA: TGTGCCAGCAGGCGATCCAGGGCGGATACGCAGTATTTT. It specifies CASRRSRADTQYF.

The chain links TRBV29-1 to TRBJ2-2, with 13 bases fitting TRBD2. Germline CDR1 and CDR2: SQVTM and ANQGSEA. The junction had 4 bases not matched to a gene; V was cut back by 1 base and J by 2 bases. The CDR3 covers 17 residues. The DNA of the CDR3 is TGCAGCGTTGAAGCTGGGACTAGCGGGACAAACACCGGGGAGCTGTTTTTT. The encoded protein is CSVEAGTSGTNTGELFF.

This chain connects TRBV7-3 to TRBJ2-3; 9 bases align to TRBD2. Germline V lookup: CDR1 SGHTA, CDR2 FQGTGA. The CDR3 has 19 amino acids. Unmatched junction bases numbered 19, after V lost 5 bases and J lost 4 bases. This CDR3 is CASSPTLRTSVSTSDTQYF. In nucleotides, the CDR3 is TGTGCCAGCAGCCCGACGCTGCGGACTAGCGTATCCACATCAGATACGCAGTATTTT.

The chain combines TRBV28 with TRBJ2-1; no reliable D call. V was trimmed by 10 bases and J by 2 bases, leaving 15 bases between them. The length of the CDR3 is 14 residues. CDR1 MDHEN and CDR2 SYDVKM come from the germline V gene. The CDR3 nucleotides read TGTGCCATCGAAGAAGGCTGGCCCTACAATGAGCAGTTCTTC. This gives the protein CAIEEGWPYNEQFF.

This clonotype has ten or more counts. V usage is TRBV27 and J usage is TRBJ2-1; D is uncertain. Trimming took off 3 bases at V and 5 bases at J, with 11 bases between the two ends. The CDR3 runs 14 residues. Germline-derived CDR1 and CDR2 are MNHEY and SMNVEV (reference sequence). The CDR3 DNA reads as TGTGCCAGCAGTTTCTGGTGGGGTAACAATGAGCAGTTCTTC. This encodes CASSFWWGNNEQFF.

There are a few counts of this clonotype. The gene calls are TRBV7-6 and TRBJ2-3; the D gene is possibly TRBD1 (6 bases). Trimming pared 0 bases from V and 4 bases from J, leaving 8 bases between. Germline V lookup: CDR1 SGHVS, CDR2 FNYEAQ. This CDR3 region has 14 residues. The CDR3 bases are TGTGCCAGCAGCTTAGCCCAGGGGTCAGATACGCAGTATTTT. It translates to CASSLAQGSDTQYF.

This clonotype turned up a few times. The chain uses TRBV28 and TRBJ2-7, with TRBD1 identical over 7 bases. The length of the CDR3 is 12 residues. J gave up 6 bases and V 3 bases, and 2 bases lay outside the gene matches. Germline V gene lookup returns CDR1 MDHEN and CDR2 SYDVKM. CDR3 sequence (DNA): TGTGCCAGCAGTTTGGGACAGCCCGAGCAGTACTTC. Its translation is CASSLGQPEQYF.

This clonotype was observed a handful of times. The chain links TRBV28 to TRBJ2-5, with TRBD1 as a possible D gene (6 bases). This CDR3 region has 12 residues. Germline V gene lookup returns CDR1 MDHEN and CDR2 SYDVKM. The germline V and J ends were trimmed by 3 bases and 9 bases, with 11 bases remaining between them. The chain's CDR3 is CASSFRDNSQYF. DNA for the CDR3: TGTGCCAGCAGTTTCCGGGACAATTCCCAGTACTTC.

The CDR3 loop reads CASSLANTDTQYF. In nucleotides, the CDR3 is TGTGCCAGCAGCTTAGCGAACACAGATACGCAGTATTTT. V is TRBV7-6 and J is TRBJ2-3; no definite D call. The germline CDR1 and CDR2 sequences are SGHVS and FNYEAQ. The CDR3 is 13 amino acids. The V and J ends lost 0 bases and 2 bases respectively, with 3 bases between them.

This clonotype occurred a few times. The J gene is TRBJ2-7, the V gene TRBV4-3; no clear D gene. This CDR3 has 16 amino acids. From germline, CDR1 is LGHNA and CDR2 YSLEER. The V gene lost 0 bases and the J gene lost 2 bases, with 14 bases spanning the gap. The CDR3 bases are TGCGCCAGCAGCCAAGAACCCAAGGGATTTGCCTACGAGCAGTACTTC. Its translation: CASSQEPKGFAYEQYF.

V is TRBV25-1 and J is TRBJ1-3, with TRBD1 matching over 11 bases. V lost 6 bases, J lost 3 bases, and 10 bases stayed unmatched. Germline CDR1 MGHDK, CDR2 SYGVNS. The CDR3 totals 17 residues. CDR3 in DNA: TGTGCCAGCAGCCCCGGACAGGGGGCGAGAAGTGGAAACACCATATATTTT. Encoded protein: CASSPGQGARSGNTIYF.

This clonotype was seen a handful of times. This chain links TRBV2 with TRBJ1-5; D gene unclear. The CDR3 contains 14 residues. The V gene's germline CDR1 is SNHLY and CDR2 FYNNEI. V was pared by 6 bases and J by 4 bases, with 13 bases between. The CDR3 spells CASRKDRANQPQHF. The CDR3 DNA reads TGTGCCAGCAGGAAGGACCGGGCGAATCAGCCCCAGCATTTT.

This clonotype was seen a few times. DNA of the CDR3: TGCAGCGGCGGAAAGGGACACCTTGAAGCTTTCTTT. It codes for CSGGKGHLEAFF. The J gene is TRBJ1-1, the V gene TRBV29-1; D perhaps matches TRBD1 (6 bases). This CDR3 has 12 amino acids. CDR1 SQVTM and CDR2 ANQGSEA come from the germline V gene. Trimming pared 7 bases from V and 7 bases from J, leaving 16 bases between.

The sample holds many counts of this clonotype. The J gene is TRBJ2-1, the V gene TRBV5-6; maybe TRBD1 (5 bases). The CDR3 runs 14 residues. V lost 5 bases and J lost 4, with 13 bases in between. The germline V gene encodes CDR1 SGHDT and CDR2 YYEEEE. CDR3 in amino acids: CASRFQAGYNEQFF. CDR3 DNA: TGTGCCAGCAGGTTCCAGGCAGGGTACAATGAGCAGTTCTTC.

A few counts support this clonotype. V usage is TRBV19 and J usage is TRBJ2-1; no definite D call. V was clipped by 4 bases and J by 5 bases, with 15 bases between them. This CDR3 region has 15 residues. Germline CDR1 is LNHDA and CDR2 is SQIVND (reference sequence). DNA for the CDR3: TGTGCCAGTAGTAACGACCCGGCTGGGGACAATGAGCAGTTCTTC. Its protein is CASSNDPAGDNEQFF.

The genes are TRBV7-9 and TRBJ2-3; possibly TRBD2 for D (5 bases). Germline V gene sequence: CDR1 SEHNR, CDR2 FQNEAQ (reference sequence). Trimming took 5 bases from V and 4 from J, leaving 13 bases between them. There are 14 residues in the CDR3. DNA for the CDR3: TGTGCCAGCAGCACGACTCGACTACCAGATACGCAGTATTTT. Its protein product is CASSTTRLPDTQYF. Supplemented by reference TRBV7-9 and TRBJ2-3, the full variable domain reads DTGVSQNPRHKITKRGQNVTFRCDPISEHNRLYWYRQTLGQGPEFLTYFQNEAQLEKSRLLSDRFSAERPKGSFSTLEIQRTEQGDSAMYLCASSTTRLPDTQYFGPGTRLTVL.

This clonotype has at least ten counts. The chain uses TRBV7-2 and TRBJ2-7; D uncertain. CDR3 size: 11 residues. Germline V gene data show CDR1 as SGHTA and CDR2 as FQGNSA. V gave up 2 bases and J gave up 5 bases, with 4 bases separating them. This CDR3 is CASSLIHEQYF. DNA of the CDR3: TGTGCCAGCAGCTTAATCCACGAGCAGTACTTC.

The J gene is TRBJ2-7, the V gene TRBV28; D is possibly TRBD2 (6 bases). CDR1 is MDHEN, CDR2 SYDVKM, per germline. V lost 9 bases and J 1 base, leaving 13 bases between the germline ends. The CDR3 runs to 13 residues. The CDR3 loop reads CASLLSGSYEQYF. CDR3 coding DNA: TGTGCCAGTCTCCTTAGCGGATCCTACGAGCAGTACTTC.

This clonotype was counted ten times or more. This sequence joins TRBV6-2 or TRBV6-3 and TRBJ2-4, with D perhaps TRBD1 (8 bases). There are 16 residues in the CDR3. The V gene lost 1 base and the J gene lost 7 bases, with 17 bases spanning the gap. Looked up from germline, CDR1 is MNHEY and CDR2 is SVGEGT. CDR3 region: CASSYWDYTGGNIQYF. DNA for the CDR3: TGTGCCAGCAGTTACTGGGACTATACAGGGGGTAACATTCAGTACTTC.

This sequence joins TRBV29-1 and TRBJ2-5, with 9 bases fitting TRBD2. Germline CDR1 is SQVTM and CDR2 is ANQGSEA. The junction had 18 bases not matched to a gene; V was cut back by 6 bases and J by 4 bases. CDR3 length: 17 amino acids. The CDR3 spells CSVDNMRAGGPGETQYF. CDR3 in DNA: TGCAGCGTCGATAATATGCGGGCGGGAGGGCCCGGAGAGACCCAGTACTTC. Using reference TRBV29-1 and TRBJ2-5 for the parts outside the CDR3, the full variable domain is SAVISQKPSRDICQRGTSLTIQCQVDSQVTMMFWYRQQPGQSLTLIATANQGSEATYESGFVIDKFPISRPNLTFSTLTVSNMSPEDSSIYLCSVDNMRAGGPGETQYFGPGTRLLVL.

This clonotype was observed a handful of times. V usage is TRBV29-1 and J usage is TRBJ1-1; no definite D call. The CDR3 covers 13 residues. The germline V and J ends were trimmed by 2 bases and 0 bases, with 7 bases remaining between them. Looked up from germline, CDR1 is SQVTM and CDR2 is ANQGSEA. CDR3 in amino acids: CSVEKTMNTEAFF. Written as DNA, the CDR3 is TGCAGCGTTGAAAAGACTATGAACACTGAAGCTTTCTTT.

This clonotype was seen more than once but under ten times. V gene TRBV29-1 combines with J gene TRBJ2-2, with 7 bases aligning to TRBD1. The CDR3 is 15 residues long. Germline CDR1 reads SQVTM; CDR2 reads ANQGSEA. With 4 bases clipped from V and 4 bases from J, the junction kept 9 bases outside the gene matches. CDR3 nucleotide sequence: TGCAGCGTTGGCCCTACAGGGGCCGGCACCGGGGAGCTGTTTTTT. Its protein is CSVGPTGAGTGELFF.

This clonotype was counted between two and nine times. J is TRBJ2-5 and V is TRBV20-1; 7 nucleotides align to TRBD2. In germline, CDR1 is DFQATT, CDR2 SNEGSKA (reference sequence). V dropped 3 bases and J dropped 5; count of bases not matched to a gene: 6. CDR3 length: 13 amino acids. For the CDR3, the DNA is TGCAGTGCTAGTGCGGGAGTTGGGGAGACCCAGTACTTC. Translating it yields CSASAGVGETQYF.

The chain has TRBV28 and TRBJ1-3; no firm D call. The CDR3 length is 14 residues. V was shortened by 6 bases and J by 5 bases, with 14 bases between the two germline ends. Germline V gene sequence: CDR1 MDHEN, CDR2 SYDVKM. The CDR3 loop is CASRPSPGRNTIYF. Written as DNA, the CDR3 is TGTGCCAGCAGACCCAGCCCGGGTAGAAACACCATATATTTT. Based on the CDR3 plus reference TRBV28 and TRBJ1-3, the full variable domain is DVKVTQSSRYLVKRTGEKVFLECVQDMDHENMFWYRQDPGLGLRLIYFSYDVKMKEKGDIPEGYSVSREKKERFSLILESASTNQTSMYLCASRPSPGRNTIYFGEGSWLTVV.

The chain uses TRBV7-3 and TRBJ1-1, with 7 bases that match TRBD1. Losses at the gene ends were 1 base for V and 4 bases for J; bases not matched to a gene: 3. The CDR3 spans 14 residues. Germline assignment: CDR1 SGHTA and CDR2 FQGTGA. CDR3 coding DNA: TGTGCCAGCAGCTTAAGAGGGGGCGCCACTGAAGCTTTCTTT. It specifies CASSLRGGATEAFF.

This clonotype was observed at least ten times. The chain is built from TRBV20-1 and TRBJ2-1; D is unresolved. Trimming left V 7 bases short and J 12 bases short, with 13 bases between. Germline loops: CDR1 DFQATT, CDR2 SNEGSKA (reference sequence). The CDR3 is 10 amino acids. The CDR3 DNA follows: TGCAGTGTGGGCGGTTCGGTGCAGTTCTTC. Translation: CSVGGSVQFF.